The clone carrying this T cell receptor (beta chain) was picked up a small number of times. Its cognate antigen is unknown. The data belong to a study of identical twins. The authors used template switching to add a universal primer site and gave cDNA unique molecular identifiers. MiXCR was run by TCRdb on the 5' RACE reads, yielding one entry per CDR3 protein. The sample contains 1.5 million to 2 million distinct CDR3 sequences, 32% of which appear only once. General study points: With beta out-of-frame sequences, excess sharing by twins was weaker. Models underpredicted monozygotic twin sharing of out-of-frame TCR alpha.

Germline V lookup: CDR1 DFQATT, CDR2 SNEGSKA (reference sequence). The CDR3 is 16 residues long. Trimming took 3 bases from V and 5 from J, leaving 20 bases between them. The TCR comes from a newborn girl in good health. The sample consisted of cord blood. The chain combines TRBV20-1 with TRBJ2-1; D is unclear. The CDR3 loop is CSARKAPVGPNNEQFF. CDR3 bases: TGCAGTGCTAGGAAAGCCCCCGTCGGGCCCAACAATGAGCAGTTCTTC.